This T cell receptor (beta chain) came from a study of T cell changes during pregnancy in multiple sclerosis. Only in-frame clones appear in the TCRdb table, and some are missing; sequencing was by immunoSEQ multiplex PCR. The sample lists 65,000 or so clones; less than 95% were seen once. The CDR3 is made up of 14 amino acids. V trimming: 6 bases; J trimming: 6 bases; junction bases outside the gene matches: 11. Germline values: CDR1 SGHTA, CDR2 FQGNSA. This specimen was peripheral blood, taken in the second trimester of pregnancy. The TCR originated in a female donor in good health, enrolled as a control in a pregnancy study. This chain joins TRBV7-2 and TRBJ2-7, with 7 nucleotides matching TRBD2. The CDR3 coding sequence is TGTGCCAGCAGTTGGGGGGAGCGGGGAGGCGAGCAGTACTTC. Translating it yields CASSWGERGGEQYF.